A single sample gave rise to the 10 T cell receptor beta chains below, sequenced in a study of CD8 T cells in Susac syndrome. Random hexamers primed reverse transcription of 0.5 to 1 ug RNA. TCRdb recomputed calls from the immunoSEQ multiplex PCR reads with MiXCR, one row per CDR3 protein. The sample carries about 170,000 distinct CDR3 sequences, 90% to 95% recorded once. The sequencing input was CD4+ T cells from PBMCs. These TCRs come from a human donor with multiple sclerosis.

This sequence joins TRBV29-1 and TRBJ1-1; D might be TRBD1 (5 bases). The V end lost 5 bases, the J end lost 4 bases, and 8 bases lay between the germline ends. In germline, CDR1 is SQVTM, CDR2 ANQGSEA. The CDR3 spans 11 residues. The CDR3 DNA sequence: TGCAGCGTTAAAGGGGTCACTGAAGCTTTCTTT. The encoded protein is CSVKGVTEAFF.

This rearrangement joins TRBV28 to TRBJ1-3; D uncertain. Trimming removed 8 bases from V and 0 bases from J, with 11 bases in between. CDR3 size: 14 residues. In germline, CDR1 is MDHEN, CDR2 SYDVKM. Here the CDR3 reads CASGKWSSGNTIYF. The DNA for the CDR3 is TGTGCCAGCGGGAAATGGTCCTCTGGAAACACCATATATTTT.

The chain combines TRBV2 with TRBJ2-7, with D possibly matching TRBD1 (5 bases). CDR1 SNHLY and CDR2 FYNNEI come from the germline V gene. Trimming took off 7 bases at V and 12 bases at J, with 16 bases between the two ends. This CDR3 has 11 residues. CDR3 protein: CASTKTGSRYF. The CDR3, as DNA: TGTGCCAGCACCAAAACAGGTAGCCGGTACTTC.

This clonotype was observed once. The chain joins TRBV15 to TRBJ2-2, with D maybe TRBD2 (7 bases). From germline, CDR1 is LNHNV and CDR2 YYDKDF (reference sequence). The CDR3 consists of 17 residues. Trimming stripped 3 bases from V and 7 bases from J, with 21 bases between. The CDR3 here is CATSRSLTGGENGELFF. CDR3 DNA: TGTGCCACCAGCAGGTCCCTCACGGGGGGCGAGAACGGGGAGCTGTTTTTT.

The V gene is TRBV20-1, the J gene TRBJ2-7; weak D call: TRBD2 (6 bases). The CDR3 covers 12 residues. V was shortened by 5 bases and J by 0 bases, with 8 bases between the two germline ends. CDR1 DFQATT and CDR2 SNEGSKA come from the germline V gene (reference sequence). The CDR3 region is CSARRDSYEQYF. In DNA, the CDR3 is TGCAGTGCTCGGCGGGACTCCTACGAGCAGTACTTC.

This clonotype was recorded only once. The chain combines TRBV5-1 with TRBJ2-5, with TRBD2 matching 11 bases. The CDR3 covers 16 residues. V lost 4 bases to trimming and J lost 0 bases; unmatched junction nucleotides: 5. The germline CDR1 and CDR2 sequences are SGHRS and YFSETQ. The CDR3 nucleotides are TGCGCCAGCAGCCCAGGGACTAGCGGATACCAAGAGACCCAGTACTTC. It yields the protein CASSPGTSGYQETQYF. Complete variable domain (other parts from reference TRBV5-1 and TRBJ2-5): KAGVTQTPRYLIKTRGQQVTLSCSPISGHRSVSWYQQTPGQGLQFLFEYFSETQRNKGNFPGRFSGRQFSNSRSEMNVSTLELGDSALYLCASSPGTSGYQETQYFGPGTRLLVL.

The J gene is TRBJ1-4, the V gene TRBV15; no clear D. The CDR3 covers 16 residues. Germline V gene data show CDR1 as LNHNV and CDR2 as YYDKDF (reference sequence). The ends were cut back, 0 bases at V and 0 bases at J, with 8 bases in the middle. The CDR3 nucleotides are TGTGCCACCAGCAGAGATAATGGAGCAACTAATGAAAAACTGTTTTTT. This gives the protein CATSRDNGATNEKLFF.

This clonotype has a handful of counts. CDR3 sequence: CASSTGNTIYF. The CDR3 DNA sequence: TGTGCCAGCTCCACAGGGAACACCATATATTTT. This chain joins TRBV7-8 and TRBJ1-3; D possibly corresponds to TRBD1 (6 bases). V was clipped by 8 bases and J by 7 bases, with 9 bases between them. CDR1 is SGHVS and CDR2 is FQNEAQ in the germline V gene. This CDR3 contains 11 residues.

This sequence joins TRBV3-1 and TRBJ2-5; the D gene could be TRBD1 or TRBD2 (6 bases each). Trimming removed 1 base from V and 1 base from J, with 16 bases in between. CDR1 LGHDT and CDR2 YNNKEL come from the germline V gene (reference sequence). The CDR3 has 17 residues. Written as DNA, the CDR3 is TGTGCCAGCAGCCAAGCCCCCGCAAGGGGGGTCCAAGAGACCCAGTACTTC. Its translation: CASSQAPARGVQETQYF.

The chain is built from TRBV11-2 and TRBJ1-3, with D unclear. Looked up from germline, CDR1 is SGHAT and CDR2 is FQNNGV. The CDR3 covers 14 residues. V was cut by 6 bases and J by 0 bases, with 9 bases left in between. Written as DNA, the CDR3 is TGTGCCAGCAGATCTGGCAACTCTGGAAACACCATATATTTT. Residues: CASRSGNSGNTIYF.